This T cell receptor (beta chain) is drawn from a study of patients and donors after allogeneic stem cell transplantation. MiXCR was run by TCRdb on the RT-PCR reads, yielding one entry per CDR3 protein. The sample lists 150,000 to 200,000 distinct CDR3 sequences; 30% were seen once. The CDR3 is 14 residues long. Trimming stripped 6 bases from V and 2 bases from J, with 13 bases between. Looked up from germline, CDR1 is ENHRY and CDR2 is SYGVKD. The sequence was obtained from a human donor who was either an allogeneic HSCT recipient or a stem cell or donor lymphocyte infusion donor (not recorded which). It is not recorded whose cells these are; they may come from a transplant donor. Material: blood, either unsorted or a sorted T cell fraction (not recorded which). The V call is TRBV10-3, the J call TRBJ1-2; TRBD1 is a possible D gene (5 bases). CDR3 in DNA: TGTGCCATCAGGCCGGACATTGACAACTATGGCTACACCTTC. Its protein is CAIRPDIDNYGYTF.